This TCR beta chain was sequenced during a study of cytomegalovirus exposure and HLA in healthy donors. Study-wide background: The study placed roughly four fifths of its approximately 360 genotyped donors in the Caucasian-associated ancestry cluster.

Primers: 60 Vbeta forward and 13 Jbeta reverse. TCRdb's table, derived via immunoSEQ multiplex PCR, lists solely in-frame clones and lacks some. The table shows 150,000 to 200,000 clones, with about 85% occurring only once. CDR3 length equals 13 residues. Germline V gene sequence: CDR1 SGHTA, CDR2 FQGNSA. Between the trimmed V and J ends, which lost 1 base and 2 bases, there was a span of 6 bases. The sequenced sample consisted of PBMCs. The receptor was isolated from a woman between 50 and 59 years old in good health and CMV-seronegative. V is TRBV7-2 and J is TRBJ2-7; a possible D gene is TRBD1 (5 bases). The chain's CDR3 is CASSLGRAYEQYF. In DNA form, the CDR3 reads TGTGCCAGCAGCTTAGGCAGGGCCTACGAGCAGTACTTC.